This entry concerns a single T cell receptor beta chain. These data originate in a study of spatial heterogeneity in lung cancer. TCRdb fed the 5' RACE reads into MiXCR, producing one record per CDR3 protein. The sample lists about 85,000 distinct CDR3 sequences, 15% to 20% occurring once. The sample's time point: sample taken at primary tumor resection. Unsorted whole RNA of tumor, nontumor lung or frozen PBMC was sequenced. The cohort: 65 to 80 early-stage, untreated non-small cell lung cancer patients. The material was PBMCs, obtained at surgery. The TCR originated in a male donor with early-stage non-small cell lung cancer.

The CDR3 region is CASSSGTGYTF. Here the CDR3 DNA reads TGCGCCAGCAGCTCAGGAACTGGCTACACCTTC. The V call is TRBV5-1, the J call TRBJ1-2; D is undetermined. The ends were cut back, 3 bases at V and 7 bases at J, with 7 bases in the middle. The CDR3 is 11 amino acids. The germline CDR1 and CDR2 sequences are SGHRS and YFSETQ.